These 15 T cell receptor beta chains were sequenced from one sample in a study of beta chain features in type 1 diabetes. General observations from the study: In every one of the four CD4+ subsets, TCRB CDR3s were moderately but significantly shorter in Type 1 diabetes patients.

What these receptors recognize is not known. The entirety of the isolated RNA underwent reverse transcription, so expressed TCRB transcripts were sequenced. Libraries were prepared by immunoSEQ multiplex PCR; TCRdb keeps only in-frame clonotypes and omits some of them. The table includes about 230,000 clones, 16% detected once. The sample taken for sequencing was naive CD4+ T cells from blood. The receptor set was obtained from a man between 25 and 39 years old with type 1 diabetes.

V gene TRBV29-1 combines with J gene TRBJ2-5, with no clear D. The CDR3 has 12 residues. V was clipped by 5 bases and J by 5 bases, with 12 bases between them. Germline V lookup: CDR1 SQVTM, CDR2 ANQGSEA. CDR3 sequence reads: CSVLHAGETQYF. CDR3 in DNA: TGCAGCGTTTTACATGCTGGGGAGACCCAGTACTTC.

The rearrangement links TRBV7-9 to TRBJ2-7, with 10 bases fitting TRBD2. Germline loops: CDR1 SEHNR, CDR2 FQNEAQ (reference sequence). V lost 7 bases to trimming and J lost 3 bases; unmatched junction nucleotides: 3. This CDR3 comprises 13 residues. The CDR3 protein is CASTRLAGYEQYF. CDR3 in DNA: TGTGCCAGCACCCGACTAGCGGGCTACGAGCAGTACTTC.

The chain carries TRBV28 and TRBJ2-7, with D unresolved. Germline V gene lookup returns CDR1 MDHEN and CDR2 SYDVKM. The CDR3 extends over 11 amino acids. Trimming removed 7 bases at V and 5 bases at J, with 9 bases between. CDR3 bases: TGTGCCAGCACCACAAGGGACGAGCAGTACTTC. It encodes CASTTRDEQYF.

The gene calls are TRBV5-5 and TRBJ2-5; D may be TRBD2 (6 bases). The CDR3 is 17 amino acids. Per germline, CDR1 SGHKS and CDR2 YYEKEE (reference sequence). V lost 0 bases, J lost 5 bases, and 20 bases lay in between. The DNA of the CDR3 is TGTGCCAGCAGCTTGGACCCAGGGAGGACCCCTCGGGAGACCCAGTACTTC. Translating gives CASSLDPGRTPRETQYF.

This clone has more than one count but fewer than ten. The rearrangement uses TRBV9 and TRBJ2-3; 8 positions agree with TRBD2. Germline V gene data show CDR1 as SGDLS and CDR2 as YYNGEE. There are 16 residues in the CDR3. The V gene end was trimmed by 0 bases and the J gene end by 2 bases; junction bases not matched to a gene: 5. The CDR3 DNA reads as TGTGCCAGCAGCGTAGATTTAGCGGGACCCACAGATACGCAGTATTTT. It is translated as CASSVDLAGPTDTQYF.

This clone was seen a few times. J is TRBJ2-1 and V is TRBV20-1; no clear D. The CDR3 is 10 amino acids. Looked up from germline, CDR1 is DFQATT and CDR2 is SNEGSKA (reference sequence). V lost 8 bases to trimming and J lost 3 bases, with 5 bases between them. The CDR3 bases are TGCAGTCCCGACTACAATGAGCAGTTCTTC. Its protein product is CSPDYNEQFF.

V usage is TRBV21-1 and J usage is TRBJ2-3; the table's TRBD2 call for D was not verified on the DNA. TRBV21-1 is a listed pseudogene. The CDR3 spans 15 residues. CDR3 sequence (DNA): TGTGCCAGCAGCAATAGCGGAGGATTCACAGATACGCAGTATTTT. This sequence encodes CASSNSGGFTDTQYF.

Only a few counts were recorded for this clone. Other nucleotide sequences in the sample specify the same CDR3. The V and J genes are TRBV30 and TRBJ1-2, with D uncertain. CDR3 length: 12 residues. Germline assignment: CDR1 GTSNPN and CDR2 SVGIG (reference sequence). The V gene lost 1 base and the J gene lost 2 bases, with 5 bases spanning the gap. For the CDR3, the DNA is TGTGCCTGGAGTGGCACAAACTATGGCTACACCTTC. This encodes CAWSGTNYGYTF.

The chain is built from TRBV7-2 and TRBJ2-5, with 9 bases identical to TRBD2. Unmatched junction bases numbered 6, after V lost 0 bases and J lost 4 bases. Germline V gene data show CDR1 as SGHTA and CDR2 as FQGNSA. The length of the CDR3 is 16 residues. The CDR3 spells CASSLATSGLGETQYF. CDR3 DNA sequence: TGTGCCAGCAGCTTAGCGACTAGCGGATTAGGAGAGACCCAGTACTTC.

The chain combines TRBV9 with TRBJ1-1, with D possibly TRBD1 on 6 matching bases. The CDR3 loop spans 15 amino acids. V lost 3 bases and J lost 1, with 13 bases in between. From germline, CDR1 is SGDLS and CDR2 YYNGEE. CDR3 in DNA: TGTGCCAGCAGCGCGGTACAGGGAACGAACACTGAAGCTTTCTTT. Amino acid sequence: CASSAVQGTNTEAFF. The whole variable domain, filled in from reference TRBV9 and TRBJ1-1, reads DSGVTQTPKHLITATGQRVTLRCSPRSGDLSVYWYQQSLDQGLQFLIQYYNGEERAKGNILERFSAQQFPDLHSELNLSSLELGDSALYFCASSAVQGTNTEAFFGQGTRLTVV.

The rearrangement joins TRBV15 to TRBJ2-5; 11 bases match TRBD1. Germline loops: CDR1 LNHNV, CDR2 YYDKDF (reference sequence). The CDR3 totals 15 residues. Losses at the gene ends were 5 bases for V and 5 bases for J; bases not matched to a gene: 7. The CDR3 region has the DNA TGTGCCACCAGCCGGAGGACAGGGGGCAGGGAGACCCAGTACTTC. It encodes CATSRRTGGRETQYF.

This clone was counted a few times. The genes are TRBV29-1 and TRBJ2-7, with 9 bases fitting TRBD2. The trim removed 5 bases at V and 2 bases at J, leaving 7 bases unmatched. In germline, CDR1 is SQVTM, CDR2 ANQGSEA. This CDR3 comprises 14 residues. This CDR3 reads CSVKAIAGAYEQYF. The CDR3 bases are TGCAGCGTTAAGGCCATAGCGGGAGCCTACGAGCAGTACTTC.

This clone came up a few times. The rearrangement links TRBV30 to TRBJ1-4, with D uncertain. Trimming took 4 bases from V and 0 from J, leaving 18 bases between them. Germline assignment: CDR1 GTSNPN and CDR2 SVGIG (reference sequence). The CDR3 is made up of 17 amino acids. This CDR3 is CAWTKRGRAATNEKLFF. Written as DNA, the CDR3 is TGTGCCTGGACAAAACGCGGGAGGGCCGCAACTAATGAAAAACTGTTTTTT.

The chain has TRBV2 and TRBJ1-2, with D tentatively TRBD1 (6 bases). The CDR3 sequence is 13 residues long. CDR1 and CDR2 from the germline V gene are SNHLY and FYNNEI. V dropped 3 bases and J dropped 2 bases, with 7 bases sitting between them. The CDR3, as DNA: TGTGCCAGCAGTGACAGGGGCAACTATGGCTACACCTTC. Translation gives CASSDRGNYGYTF.

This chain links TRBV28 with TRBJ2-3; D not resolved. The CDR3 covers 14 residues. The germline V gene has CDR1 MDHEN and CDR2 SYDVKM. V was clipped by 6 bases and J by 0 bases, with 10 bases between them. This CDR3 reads CASSIPPSTDTQYF. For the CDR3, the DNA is TGTGCCAGCAGCATTCCTCCTAGCACAGATACGCAGTATTTT. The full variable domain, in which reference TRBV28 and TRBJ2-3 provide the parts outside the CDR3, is DVKVTQSSRYLVKRTGEKVFLECVQDMDHENMFWYRQDPGLGLRLIYFSYDVKMKEKGDIPEGYSVSREKKERFSLILESASTNQTSMYLCASSIPPSTDTQYFGPGTRLTVL.